These T cell receptor beta chains were read from a single sample in a study of blood T cells in healthy people across ages. Each CDR3 protein gets one entry after TCRdb re-called the 5' RACE reads with MiXCR. The sample holds hundreds of thousands of distinct CDR3 sequences; about 62% are singletons and the top ten take around 22%. Specimen: blood. These TCRs come from a young man in good health. The CDR3 runs from the conserved cysteine through the conserved F or W. A D gene is named only where the DNA matches it firmly. The size field is filled for only some rows; it gives once, few, many or a size class.

v_call	d_call	clone_size	j_call	cdr3_aa	cdr3_nt
TRBV7-3	TRBD1	.	TRBJ2-7	CASSPRDRGVPTYEQYF	TGTGCCAGCAGCCCTCGGGACAGGGGAGTTCCCACCTACGAGCAGTACTTC
TRBV10-3	.	few	TRBJ1-6	CAIGRRPLHF	TGTGCCATCGGTAGGAGGCCCCTCCACTTT
TRBV7-2	.	.	TRBJ1-5	CASSLGAVVSNQPQHF	TGTGCCAGCAGCTTAGGGGCGGTGGTTAGCAATCAGCCCCAGCATTTT
TRBV3-1	TRBD1	.	TRBJ2-7	CASSQDGRQGGNEQYF	TGTGCCAGCAGCCAAGACGGCCGACAGGGGGGAAACGAGCAGTACTTC
TRBV27	TRBD2	.	TRBJ2-5	CASSPIMTSGGRQETQYF	TGTGCCAGCAGTCCTATCATGACTAGCGGGGGCCGTCAAGAGACCCAGTACTTC
TRBV9	.	.	TRBJ2-7	CASSVATPSDEQYF	TGTGCCAGCAGCGTAGCTACCCCCAGTGACGAGCAGTACTTC
TRBV3-1	.	.	TRBJ2-1	CASSLPGLDYNEQFF	TGTGCCAGCAGCCTCCCGGGACTGGACTACAATGAGCAGTTCTTC
TRBV7-9	TRBD2	few	TRBJ2-1	CASSLGLAGGSYNEQFF	TGTGCCAGCAGCTTAGGGCTAGCGGGAGGATCCTACAATGAGCAGTTCTTC
TRBV7-2	.	few	TRBJ2-5	CASSLADAGQYF	TGTGCCAGCAGCTTAGCGGATGCGGGCCAGTACTTC
TRBV11-2	TRBD2	few	TRBJ2-7	CASSLDPQGLAGGSYEQYF	TGTGCCAGCAGCTTAGATCCCCAGGGACTAGCGGGAGGATCCTACGAGCAGTACTTC
TRBV5-1	.	.	TRBJ2-7	CASSWGETGGSYEQYF	TGCGCCAGCAGCTGGGGGGAGACAGGAGGGTCCTACGAGCAGTACTTC
TRBV6-1	TRBD2	.	TRBJ2-1	CASSEQVAGVRNEQFF	TGTGCCAGCAGTGAACAAGTAGCGGGAGTCCGCAATGAGCAGTTCTTC
TRBV7-6	.	.	TRBJ1-2	CASSLGGRTYTF	TGTGCCAGCAGCTTAGGGGGCAGGACCTACACCTTC
TRBV5-1	TRBD1	.	TRBJ2-3	CASSRDRDRVTDTQYF	TGCGCCAGCAGCCGAGACCGGGACAGGGTCACAGATACGCAGTATTTT
TRBV6-1	.	.	TRBJ2-1	CASRTGATVLLPNEQFF	TGTGCCAGCAGGACTGGGGCGACCGTCTTACTCCCCAATGAGCAGTTCTTC
TRBV21-1	.	.	TRBJ1-5	CASSKAWDRGRFQPQHF	TGTGCCAGCAGCAAAGCTTGGGACAGGGGGCGATTTCAGCCCCAGCATTTT
TRBV20-1	.	.	TRBJ1-2	CSARREGIYGYTF	TGCAGTGCTAGACGGGAGGGGATCTATGGCTACACCTTC
TRBV7-9	.	.	TRBJ1-2	CASSFRPADGYTF	TGTGCCAGCAGCTTTCGGCCAGCTGATGGCTACACCTTC
TRBV20-1	.	.	TRBJ1-5	CSAKSIGNQPQHF	TGCAGTGCTAAGAGTATTGGCAATCAGCCCCAGCATTTT
TRBV7-6	TRBD1	.	TRBJ2-7	CASSSTGAPEQYF	TGTGCCAGCAGCTCGACAGGGGCCCCCGAGCAGTACTTC
TRBV7-2	.	few	TRBJ2-5	CASSLNPGYETQYF	TGTGCCAGCAGCTTAAATCCGGGTTACGAGACCCAGTACTTC
TRBV4-2	.	few	TRBJ2-6	CASSQGTGTGANVLTF	TGTGCCAGCAGCCAAGGAACAGGGACTGGGGCCAACGTCCTGACTTTC
TRBV4-1	TRBD2	.	TRBJ2-1	CASSVLAGVYNEQFF	TGCGCCAGCAGCGTACTAGCGGGGGTCTACAATGAGCAGTTCTTC
TRBV18	.	.	TRBJ1-1	CASSPKKSVMNTEAFF	TGTGCCAGCTCACCAAAGAAATCGGTCATGAACACTGAAGCTTTCTTT
TRBV29-1	TRBD1	once	TRBJ2-7	CSVATGTGLYEQYF	TGCAGCGTTGCCACCGGGACAGGGCTCTACGAGCAGTACTTC
TRBV7-2	.	few	TRBJ1-2	CASSDAINYGYTF	TGTGCCAGCAGCGACGCGATCAACTATGGCTACACCTTC
TRBV5-1	TRBD2	few	TRBJ2-3	CASRGTSGSDTQYF	TGCGCCAGCAGGGGGACTAGCGGGAGTGATACGCAGTATTTT
TRBV5-1	.	.	TRBJ1-2	CAGSLDRYGYTF	TGCGCCGGCAGCTTGGACAGATATGGCTACACCTTC
TRBV5-6	.	.	TRBJ1-2	CASSLYASYTF	TGTGCCAGCAGCTTGTACGCGAGCTACACCTTC
TRBV5-1	TRBD2	.	TRBJ2-1	CASSLTTSGTSGLVGFF	TGCGCCAGCAGCTTGACCACTTCCGGGACTAGCGGTCTGGTGGGGTTCTTC
TRBV12-3/TRBV12-4	TRBD1	.	TRBJ2-1	CASSWGQTDNEQFF	TGTGCCAGCAGTTGGGGACAGACTGACAATGAGCAGTTCTTC
TRBV30	.	.	TRBJ2-7	CAWRGGLAYEQYF	TGTGCCTGGAGGGGAGGACTTGCCTACGAGCAGTACTTC
TRBV7-2	.	many	TRBJ1-2	CASSLDLGGYTF	TGTGCCAGCAGCTTAGATCTTGGCGGCTACACCTTC
TRBV4-3	TRBD2	few	TRBJ2-1	CASSQDLTSGYNEQFF	TGCGCCAGCAGCCAAGATTTGACTAGCGGCTACAATGAGCAGTTCTTC
TRBV29-1	.	few	TRBJ1-6	CSVGDGRNSPLHF	TGCAGCGTTGGGGATGGACGGAATTCACCCCTCCACTTT
TRBV5-6	.	.	TRBJ2-4	CASSLRLAKNIQYF	TGTGCCAGCAGCTTGAGGTTAGCCAAAAACATTCAGTACTTC
TRBV7-7	TRBD2	once	TRBJ2-1	CASSWVPGLAANEQFF	TGTGCTAGCAGCTGGGTACCGGGACTAGCGGCAAATGAGCAGTTCTTC
TRBV12-3/TRBV12-4	.	.	TRBJ2-5	CASSFQEETQYF	TGTGCCAGCAGTTTCCAGGAGGAGACCCAGTACTTC
TRBV4-3	TRBD2	few	TRBJ2-7	CASSQAGGGFYEQYF	TGCGCCAGCAGCCAAGCGGGCGGGGGATTCTACGAGCAGTACTTC
TRBV29-1	.	few	TRBJ2-5	CSALEPLETQYF	TGCAGCGCCTTGGAACCTTTAGAGACCCAGTACTTC
TRBV4-3	.	.	TRBJ1-4	CASSQEDTRINEKLFF	TGCGCCAGCAGCCAAGAGGATACAAGAATCAATGAAAAACTGTTTTTT
TRBV6-2/TRBV6-3	.	.	TRBJ2-1	CASTLERANSYNEQFF	TGTGCCAGCACCCTAGAGCGGGCGAACTCCTACAATGAGCAGTTCTTC
TRBV7-2	.	.	TRBJ1-5	CASSHRGGSWQPQHF	TGTGCCAGCAGCCATCGGGGGGGGAGCTGGCAGCCCCAGCATTTT
TRBV7-3	TRBD2	.	TRBJ2-5	CASSLASGTYNEQYF	TGTGCCAGCAGCTTAGCTAGCGGAACCTACAATGAGCAGTACTTC
TRBV20-1	TRBD2	.	TRBJ2-3	CSACPGTSGRLAKADTQYF	TGCAGTGCTTGCCCCGGGACTAGCGGGAGATTAGCTAAGGCAGATACGCAGTATTTT
TRBV27	TRBD1	.	TRBJ2-7	CASGLTGAYEQYF	TGTGCCAGCGGCCTTACAGGGGCCTACGAGCAGTACTTC
TRBV3-1	.	.	TRBJ2-7	CASSQGGGFSYEQYF	TGTGCCAGCAGCCAAGGAGGGGGGTTCTCCTACGAGCAGTACTTC
TRBV28	.	.	TRBJ1-2	CASSLPGRDGYTF	TGTGCCAGCAGTCTCCCGGGACGGGATGGCTACACCTTC
TRBV25-1	.	.	TRBJ1-1	CASSESRTGMGTEAFF	TGTGCCAGCAGTGAATCCAGGACGGGCATGGGAACTGAAGCTTTCTTT
TRBV20-1	TRBD2	.	TRBJ2-3	CSARKGGRGGTDTQYF	TGCAGTGCTAGAAAGGGCGGGAGGGGAGGCACAGATACGCAGTATTTT
TRBV7-8	.	.	TRBJ1-5	CASQGPGNQPQHF	TGTGCCAGCCAGGGGCCAGGGAATCAGCCCCAGCATTTT
TRBV29-1	.	.	TRBJ2-5	CSVAEGAQYF	TGCAGCGTTGCGGAAGGGGCCCAGTACTTC
TRBV10-3	TRBD2	.	TRBJ2-7	CAISDGKSGRAVYEQYF	TGTGCCATCAGTGATGGTAAGAGCGGGAGGGCCGTGTACGAGCAGTACTTC
TRBV20-1	.	.	TRBJ2-7	CSATPSGEYEQYF	TGCAGTGCCACCCCCAGCGGAGAGTACGAGCAGTACTTC
TRBV5-1	.	.	TRBJ2-4	CASSLGGIHEQYF	TGCGCCAGCAGCTTGGGTGGAATTCATGAGCAGTACTTC
TRBV28	.	.	TRBJ1-1	CASKPHAGATEAFF	TGTGCCAGCAAGCCCCATGCGGGGGCTACTGAAGCTTTCTTT
TRBV18	.	.	TRBJ2-4	CASSPPGQFQYF	TGTGCCAGCTCACCCCCTGGACAGTTTCAGTACTTC